A single sample gave rise to the 29 T cell receptor beta chains below, sequenced in a study of T cell changes during pregnancy in multiple sclerosis. The assay was immunoSEQ multiplex PCR, and TCRdb's table has in-frame clones only and misses some. In the table there are about 45,000 clones, approximately 89% of which are singletons. The input for sequencing was CD8+ T cells from peripheral blood mononuclear cells, taken in the second trimester of pregnancy. The receptors stem from a female donor with multiple sclerosis, enrolled in a pregnancy study.

This clone was observed a single time. J is TRBJ1-3 and V is TRBV10-3, with D unclear. Germline assignment: CDR1 ENHRY and CDR2 SYGVKD. Trimming cost V 4 bases and J 2 bases, with 9 bases left between them. This CDR3 spans 14 amino acids. This chain's CDR3 is CAISGIATGNTIYF. The CDR3 DNA sequence: TGTGCCATCAGTGGGATAGCCACTGGAAACACCATATATTTT.

This clone was detected only once. J is TRBJ1-4 and V is TRBV4-3, with D perhaps TRBD1 (6 bases). The CDR3 spans 15 residues. Per the germline V gene, CDR1 is LGHNA and CDR2 is YSLEER. V was shortened by 2 bases and J by 6 bases, with 13 bases between the two germline ends. Here the CDR3 reads CASSQWGGADEKLFF. DNA for the CDR3: TGCGCCAGCAGCCAATGGGGGGGCGCCGATGAAAAACTGTTTTTT.

This chain links TRBV7-3 with TRBJ2-1; 13 nucleotides match TRBD2. Germline values: CDR1 SGHTA, CDR2 FQGTGA. The CDR3 contains 16 residues. The V gene end was trimmed by 5 bases and the J gene end by 2 bases; junction bases not matched to a gene: 3. CDR3 bases: TGTGCCAGCAGCGGACTAGCGGGGGCCCCCTACAATGAGCAGTTCTTC. Translation: CASSGLAGAPYNEQFF.

The rearrangement uses TRBV4-2 and TRBJ1-6; the match to TRBD1 covers 9 bases. The V gene end was trimmed by 0 bases and the J gene end by 7 bases; junction bases not matched to a gene: 4. Germline V lookup: CDR1 LGHNA, CDR2 YNFKEQ. The CDR3 totals 16 residues. The CDR3 is CASSQDPGTGNSPLHF. CDR3 DNA: TGTGCCAGCAGCCAAGATCCCGGGACAGGGAATTCACCCCTCCACTTT.

This sequence joins TRBV19 and TRBJ1-1; 10 bases are a match to TRBD1. Germline V gives CDR1 LNHDA, CDR2 SQIVND (reference sequence). This CDR3 has 13 amino acids. V lost 8 bases and J lost 5; bases outside the gene matches: 5. In nucleotides, the CDR3 is TGTGCCAGTTCGGACAGGGGGGCGACTGAAGCTTTCTTT. Residues: CASSDRGATEAFF.

The rearrangement joins TRBV7-6 to TRBJ1-4; no definite D call. Trimming removed 4 bases from V and 3 bases from J, with 9 bases in between. The germline V gene has CDR1 SGHVS and CDR2 FNYEAQ. The CDR3 totals 14 residues. In nucleotides, the CDR3 is TGTGCCAGCAGCTCGGGGTGGGCTAATGAAAAACTGTTTTTT. The encoded protein is CASSSGWANEKLFF.

This sequence joins TRBV5-4 and TRBJ2-7, with a weak D call TRBD2 (6 bases). This CDR3 comprises 11 residues. The V and J ends lost 5 bases and 6 bases respectively, with 9 bases between them. Germline-derived CDR1 and CDR2 are SGHNT and YYREEE (reference sequence). The CDR3 is CASREGGEQYF. The DNA of the CDR3 is TGTGCCAGCAGGGAGGGTGGCGAGCAGTACTTC.

The V call is TRBV9, the J call TRBJ2-7, with D perhaps matching TRBD1 (6 bases). Trimming took 2 bases from V and 2 from J, leaving 14 bases between them. The CDR3 consists of 15 residues. The germline gives CDR1 SGDLS, CDR2 YYNGEE. CDR3 amino acids: CASSVSAGAAYEQYF. CDR3 nucleotides: TGTGCCAGCAGCGTCTCGGCAGGGGCGGCCTACGAGCAGTACTTC.

J is TRBJ2-1 and V is TRBV13, with D maybe TRBD1 (5 bases). V shed 5 bases and J shed 0 bases, with 14 bases lying between them. CDR3 length: 16 residues. Germline CDR1 PRHDT, CDR2 FYEKMQ (reference sequence). The DNA of the CDR3 is TGTGCCAGCAGCGTAGCAGGGAACCACTCCTACAATGAGCAGTTCTTC. This codes for CASSVAGNHSYNEQFF.

This clone has just one count. The V and J genes are TRBV5-6 and TRBJ2-3; TRBD1 is a possible D gene (6 bases). CDR1 is SGHDT, CDR2 YYEEEE, per germline. The CDR3 spans 11 residues. CDR3 nucleotides: TGTGTCTCGGAGATAGGGGGTACGCAGTATTTT. It is translated as CVSEIGGTQYF.

The rearrangement joins TRBV30 to TRBJ2-5; TRBD2 matches 15 bases. Germline lookup yields CDR1 GTSNPN and CDR2 SVGIG (reference sequence). V gave up 2 bases and J gave up 2 bases; unmatched junction bases: 6. This CDR3 has 17 amino acids. The CDR3 reads CAWSRGLAGGLQETQYF. For the CDR3, the DNA is TGTGCCTGGAGTCGTGGACTAGCGGGGGGGCTTCAAGAGACCCAGTACTTC. The full variable domain, in which reference TRBV30 and TRBJ2-5 provide the parts outside the CDR3, is SQTIHQWPATLVQPVGSPLSLECTVEGTSNPNLYWYRQAAGRGLQLLFYSVGIGQISSEVPQNLSASRPQDRQFILSSKKLLLSDSGFYLCAWSRGLAGGLQETQYFGPGTRLLVL.

The V call is TRBV5-4, the J call TRBJ2-3, with D possibly matching TRBD1 (5 bases). V lost 4 bases and J lost 6, with 15 bases in between. Germline loops: CDR1 SGHNT, CDR2 YYREEE (reference sequence). CDR3 length: 14 amino acids. The CDR3 protein is CASSPGRGSDTQYF. The CDR3 DNA reads TGTGCCAGCAGCCCAGGTAGGGGATCCGATACGCAGTATTTT.

The rearrangement uses TRBV13 and TRBJ2-1, with 7 bases lining up with TRBD2. CDR1 and CDR2 from the germline V gene are PRHDT and FYEKMQ (reference sequence). Trimming cost V 0 bases and J 0 bases; bases outside gene matches: 2. This CDR3 has 16 amino acids. CDR3 DNA sequence: TGTGCCAGCAGCTTAGGGGGCGGGGGCTCCTACAATGAGCAGTTCTTC. This encodes CASSLGGGGSYNEQFF.

The chain combines TRBV4-3 with TRBJ1-2, with TRBD1 matching over 12 bases. This CDR3 is 18 amino acids long. The germline CDR1 and CDR2 sequences are LGHNA and YSLEER. V shed 0 bases, J shed 4 bases, and the junction held 9 bases outside the gene matches. The CDR3 DNA follows: TGCGCCAGCAGCCAAGATCTCGGGACAGGGGGCAGTGGCTATGGCTACACCTTC. It translates to CASSQDLGTGGSGYGYTF.

This rearrangement joins TRBV19 to TRBJ1-2; D gene ambiguous. Germline V lookup: CDR1 LNHDA, CDR2 SQIVND (reference sequence). This CDR3 has 10 amino acids. V lost 10 bases, J lost 5 bases, and 8 bases lay in between. CDR3 sequence: CATLNYGYTF. The CDR3 DNA sequence: TGTGCCACCTTAAATTATGGCTACACCTTC.

This clone occurred once. The rearrangement joins TRBV4-2 to TRBJ2-7, with 10 bases lining up with TRBD1. With 0 bases clipped from V and 4 bases from J, the junction kept 9 bases outside the gene matches. The CDR3 consists of 17 residues. Germline CDR1 and CDR2: LGHNA and YNFKEQ. This CDR3 is CASSQDKVGTGVYEQYF. The CDR3 nucleotides are TGTGCCAGCAGCCAAGATAAAGTAGGGACAGGGGTTTACGAGCAGTACTTC.

The gene calls are TRBV5-1 and TRBJ2-7, with 11 bases fitting TRBD2. Trimming cost V 1 base and J 4 bases; bases outside gene matches: 1. Germline V gene data show CDR1 as SGHRS and CDR2 as YFSETQ. This CDR3 contains 14 residues. The CDR3 loop reads CASSLTSGGYEQYF. The CDR3, as DNA: TGCGCCAGCAGCTTGACTAGCGGGGGTTACGAGCAGTACTTC.

This chain uses TRBV2 with TRBJ2-5, with 9 bases identical to TRBD2. V shed 3 bases and J 5 bases; nucleotides not matched to a gene: 7. CDR3 length equals 15 residues. CDR1 is SNHLY and CDR2 is FYNNEI in the germline V gene. CDR3: CASSESRGGRETQYF. The CDR3 coding sequence is TGTGCCAGCAGTGAGTCGCGGGGGGGCCGGGAGACCCAGTACTTC.

The chain links TRBV9 to TRBJ1-1; 7 bases are a match to TRBD1. The CDR3 runs to 14 residues. CDR1 and CDR2 (germline): SGDLS, YYNGEE. The junction had 7 bases not matched to a gene; V was cut back by 2 bases and J by 6 bases. The DNA of the CDR3 is TGTGCCAGCAGCGTCGGAGGGGGCTGGGCTGAAGCTTTCTTT. Translating gives CASSVGGGWAEAFF. The variable domain in full, with the rest retrieved from reference TRBV9 and TRBJ1-1, is DSGVTQTPKHLITATGQRVTLRCSPRSGDLSVYWYQQSLDQGLQFLIQYYNGEERAKGNILERFSAQQFPDLHSELNLSSLELGDSALYFCASSVGGGWAEAFFGQGTRLTVV.

The chain joins TRBV5-4 to TRBJ1-3; TRBD1 matches 11 bases. Germline lookup yields CDR1 SGHNT and CDR2 YYREEE (reference sequence). This CDR3 contains 15 residues. J lost 2 bases, V lost 3 bases, and 1 base had no gene match. The CDR3 bases are TGTGCCAGCAGCTGGGACAGGGGGGCTGGAAACACCATATATTTT. It encodes CASSWDRGAGNTIYF.

The V and J genes are TRBV7-6 and TRBJ2-3, with 9 bases matching TRBD2. The CDR3 consists of 17 residues. Germline assignment: CDR1 SGHVS and CDR2 FNYEAQ. The V and J ends lost 5 bases and 1 base, in that order; junction bases with no gene match: 10. In DNA form, the CDR3 reads TGTGCCAGCAGCCCCAGCGGAATAGCGGGGGGCACAGATACGCAGTATTTT. Protein: CASSPSGIAGGTDTQYF.

This chain joins TRBV5-5 and TRBJ1-2, with D unclear. CDR3 size: 16 residues. From germline, CDR1 is SGHKS and CDR2 YYEKEE (reference sequence). V lost 6 bases, J lost 6 bases, and 24 bases lay in between. The CDR3 region is CASTPEASTYPDGYTF. The CDR3 DNA reads as TGTGCCAGCACCCCGGAGGCCTCCACATATCCAGATGGCTACACCTTC.

This clone was seen a single time. The rearrangement links TRBV14 to TRBJ2-7, with 11 positions matching TRBD1. The CDR3 sequence is 14 residues long. Germline V lookup: CDR1 SGHDN, CDR2 FVKESK. J lost 6 bases, V lost 4 bases, and 5 bases had no gene match. Here the CDR3 reads CASSLGTGGVEQYF. DNA for the CDR3: TGTGCCAGCAGCCTGGGGACAGGGGGGGTCGAGCAGTACTTC. Together with reference TRBV14 and TRBJ2-7, the CDR3 gives the full variable domain: EAGVTQFPSHSVIEKGQTVTLRCDPISGHDNLYWYRRVMGKEIKFLLHFVKESKQDESGMPNNRFLAERTGGTYSTLKVQPAELEDSGVYFCASSLGTGGVEQYFGPGTRLTVT.

The rearrangement joins TRBV7-9 to TRBJ1-5; tentatively, D is TRBD1 (6 bases). The length of the CDR3 is 15 residues. Germline CDR1 reads SEHNR; CDR2 reads FQNEAQ (reference sequence). Trimming shortened V by 6 bases and J by 5 bases, and 17 bases separated the two germline ends. CDR3 protein: CASSLSMGADQPQHF. The CDR3, as DNA: TGTGCCAGCAGTTTAAGTATGGGGGCCGATCAGCCCCAGCATTTT.

The rearrangement links TRBV19 to TRBJ1-2, with D possibly matching TRBD1 (5 bases). Germline V CDR1 and CDR2: LNHDA, SQIVND (reference sequence). This CDR3 contains 11 residues. Trimming shortened V by 4 bases and J by 8 bases, and 8 bases separated the two germline ends. The DNA for the CDR3 is TGTGCCAGTAGTACAGGGTTGGGCTACACCTTC. Protein product: CASSTGLGYTF.

This sequence joins TRBV6-1 and TRBJ1-5, with TRBD1 as a possible D gene (6 bases). Germline values: CDR1 MNHNS, CDR2 SASEGT. The length of the CDR3 is 14 residues. V was pared by 6 bases and J by 4 bases, with 13 bases between. CDR3 bases: TGTGCCAGCAGATCTCCAGGGGTTAATCAGCCCCAGCATTTT. Translation gives CASRSPGVNQPQHF.

The V and J genes are TRBV6-5 and TRBJ1-1; D not certain. The CDR3 extends over 13 amino acids. Germline V gene sequence: CDR1 MNHEY, CDR2 SVGAGI. The germline V and J ends were trimmed by 2 bases and 0 bases, with 4 bases remaining between them. The CDR3 DNA is TGTGCCAGCAGTTACGTCATGAACACTGAAGCTTTCTTT. Its protein product is CASSYVMNTEAFF.

CDR3 sequence reads: CASNDRVSYEQYF. In DNA form, the CDR3 reads TGTGCCAGCAATGACAGGGTGAGCTACGAGCAGTACTTC. The rearrangement joins TRBV6-1 to TRBJ2-7; 7 bases are shared with TRBD1. The junction had 6 bases not matched to a gene; V was cut back by 7 bases and J by 3 bases. This CDR3 region has 13 residues. Germline CDR1 and CDR2: MNHNS and SASEGT.

V gene TRBV2 combines with J gene TRBJ2-3, with 8 bases lining up with TRBD1. V gave up 10 bases and J gave up 6 bases; unmatched junction bases: 15. Germline-derived CDR1 and CDR2 are SNHLY and FYNNEI. The CDR3 contains 15 residues. The CDR3, as DNA: TGTGCCACCTCAGATGGGGCGGACAGGGCCGATACGCAGTATTTT. This gives the protein CATSDGADRADTQYF.